Below, 20 T cell receptor beta chains from the same sample are listed, as sequenced in a study of blood T cell repertoires in COVID-19. Only in-frame clones appear in the TCRdb table, and some are missing; sequencing was by immunoSEQ multiplex PCR. The table includes some 300,000 clones, approximately 90% detected once. The source material was PBMCs or T cells enriched from blood (not recorded which). All receptors come from a man aged 25-45 years who had recovered from COVID-19.

This clone was observed a single time. The J gene is TRBJ1-2, the V gene TRBV7-2; D ambiguous. The CDR3 length is 16 residues. In germline, CDR1 is SGHTA, CDR2 FQGNSA. Deletions cut 4 bases from V and 4 bases from J, with 19 bases between. CDR3 bases: TGTGCCAGCAGCTCAACCCCAGGTGACGGCCTCTATGGCTACACCTTC. Translating gives CASSSTPGDGLYGYTF.

The chain employs TRBV24-1 and TRBJ2-3; D unresolved. The CDR3 is 14 residues long. Germline CDR1 and CDR2: KGHDR and SFDVKD. V was trimmed by 3 bases and J by 6 bases, leaving 12 bases between them. CDR3 sequence reads: CATSDPQDPDTQYF. DNA for the CDR3: TGTGCCACCAGTGATCCACAAGATCCGGATACGCAGTATTTT.

This CDR3 is CASSEGLQEYNEQFF. The CDR3 nucleotides are TGTGCCAGCAGTGAGGGACTACAGGAGTACAATGAGCAGTTCTTC. V is TRBV6-4 and J is TRBJ2-1, with 7 bases lining up with TRBD2. CDR1 MRHNA and CDR2 SNTAGT come from the germline V gene. This CDR3 spans 15 amino acids. The junction had 6 bases not matched to a gene; V was cut back by 3 bases and J by 4 bases.

V and J are TRBV5-1 and TRBJ2-5, with a possible D match to TRBD2 (6 bases). This CDR3 has 13 residues. The germline CDR1 and CDR2 sequences are SGHRS and YFSETQ. Trimming pared 10 bases from V and 5 bases from J, leaving 18 bases between. CDR3 in DNA: TGCGCCGGGGGGTCACGAAGAGGGGAGACCCAGTACTTC. This gives the protein CAGGSRRGETQYF.

The chain has TRBV21-1 and TRBJ1-5; the table names TRBD1, a call not compared with the DNA. TRBV21-1 is shown as a pseudogene. This CDR3 spans 15 amino acids. Here the CDR3 DNA reads TGTGCCAGCCCCCCCACAGGGGGTGGAGGCCAGCCCCAGCATTTT. Its protein product is CASPPTGGGGQPQHF.

The rearrangement joins TRBV4-1 to TRBJ2-7; 9 nucleotides line up with TRBD1. Germline CDR1 and CDR2: MGHRA and YSYEKL. Losses at the gene ends were 4 bases for V and 2 bases for J; bases not matched to a gene: 6. CDR3 length equals 15 residues. CDR3 protein: CASSPRTGDPYEQYF. The CDR3 DNA reads TGCGCCAGCAGCCCTAGGACAGGGGATCCCTACGAGCAGTACTTC.

The chain recombines TRBV28 with TRBJ2-2, with 7 bases identical to TRBD2. The germline gives CDR1 MDHEN, CDR2 SYDVKM. The CDR3 spans 17 residues. The ends lost 8 bases at V and 1 base at J; junction bases unmatched: 13. The CDR3 DNA sequence: TGTGCCAGCGGGGCAGCCGGACGGGGGGAGAACACCGGGGAGCTGTTTTTT. Translated, it gives CASGAAGRGENTGELFF.

The chain is built from TRBV13 and TRBJ2-5; the D gene is possibly TRBD2 (6 bases). V shed 0 bases and J shed 4 bases, with 9 bases lying between them. The CDR3 covers 14 residues. Germline loops: CDR1 PRHDT, CDR2 FYEKMQ (reference sequence). CDR3 region: CASSLGGGRETQYF. DNA for the CDR3: TGTGCCAGCAGCTTAGGCGGGGGACGAGAGACCCAGTACTTC.

On this clone itself: This sample also contains other DNA sequences that code for the same CDR3. The V and J genes are TRBV13 and TRBJ1-6; D perhaps matches TRBD1 (5 bases). This CDR3 is built from 14 residues. From germline, CDR1 is PRHDT and CDR2 FYEKMQ (reference sequence). The ends were cut back, 0 bases at V and 7 bases at J, with 7 bases in the middle. CDR3: CASSLGTENSPLHF. CDR3 bases: TGTGCCAGCAGCTTAGGGACAGAGAATTCACCCCTCCACTTT.

J is TRBJ1-3 and V is TRBV13; D gene uncertain. Germline V CDR1 and CDR2: PRHDT, FYEKMQ (reference sequence). Deletions cut 10 bases from V and 4 bases from J, with 14 bases between. The CDR3 is 13 residues long. The CDR3, as DNA: TGTGCCACCTCCCCGGGATTCGGAAACACCATATATTTT. Translating it yields CATSPGFGNTIYF. Based on the CDR3 plus reference TRBV13 and TRBJ1-3, the full variable domain is AAGVIQSPRHLIKEKRETATLKCYPIPRHDTVYWYQQGPGQDPQFLISFYEKMQSDKGSIPDRFSAQQFSDYHSELNMSSLELGDSALYFCATSPGFGNTIYFGEGSWLTVV.

The chain uses TRBV5-4 and TRBJ2-1; D is unclear. This CDR3 region has 12 residues. Trimming removed 3 bases from V and 3 bases from J, with 4 bases in between. Germline CDR1 is SGHNT and CDR2 is YYREEE (reference sequence). This CDR3 is CASSSIYNEQFF. CDR3 DNA sequence: TGTGCCAGCAGCTCCATCTACAATGAGCAGTTCTTC.

The chain uses TRBV5-4 and TRBJ1-2; a weak D match, TRBD1 (6 bases). V was shortened by 3 bases and J by 4 bases, with 10 bases between the two germline ends. CDR3 length: 13 residues. From germline, CDR1 is SGHNT and CDR2 YYREEE (reference sequence). CDR3 loop: CASSSDRFYGYTF. For the CDR3, the DNA is TGTGCCAGCAGCTCGGACAGATTCTATGGCTACACCTTC.

V is TRBV30 and J is TRBJ1-1, with D perhaps matching TRBD1 (6 bases). Trimming removed 2 bases at V and 7 bases at J, with 11 bases between. The CDR3 is made up of 12 amino acids. Germline V gene data show CDR1 as GTSNPN and CDR2 as SVGIG (reference sequence). The DNA for the CDR3 is TGTGCCTGGAGTCCAGGGGTTATTGAAGCTTTCTTT. Translation: CAWSPGVIEAFF. Complete variable domain (other parts from reference TRBV30 and TRBJ1-1): SQTIHQWPATLVQPVGSPLSLECTVEGTSNPNLYWYRQAAGRGLQLLFYSVGIGQISSEVPQNLSASRPQDRQFILSSKKLLLSDSGFYLCAWSPGVIEAFFGQGTRLTVV.

This chain connects TRBV5-8 to TRBJ1-5; no firm D call. CDR1 and CDR2 from the germline V gene are SGHTS and YDEGEE. Trimming took off 4 bases at V and 4 bases at J, with 9 bases between the two ends. This CDR3 region has 13 residues. The CDR3 sequence is CASSHERNQPQHF. DNA for the CDR3: TGTGCCAGCAGCCACGAGCGGAATCAGCCCCAGCATTTT.

The gene calls are TRBV30 and TRBJ1-4; 9 bases map to TRBD1. This CDR3 region has 15 residues. Germline CDR1 is GTSNPN and CDR2 is SVGIG (reference sequence). The V gene end was trimmed by 2 bases and the J gene end by 8 bases; junction bases not matched to a gene: 9. The DNA of the CDR3 is TGTGCCTGGAGTAAGGTCACAGGGGGCGGGGAAAAACTGTTTTTT. Translated, it gives CAWSKVTGGGEKLFF.

The chain uses TRBV7-9 and TRBJ2-3; TRBD2 matches at 7 bases. The CDR3 runs to 15 residues. Germline V CDR1 and CDR2: SEHNR, FQNEAQ (reference sequence). After removal of 10 bases from V and 0 bases from J, the junction contained 10 bases not matched to a gene. CDR3 loop: CAILLGAGSTDTQYF. The DNA for the CDR3 is TGTGCCATCCTGTTGGGAGCGGGGAGCACAGATACGCAGTATTTT.

This clone turned up a few times. This sequence joins TRBV13 and TRBJ2-5; a weak D match, TRBD2 (5 bases). Germline V gene data show CDR1 as PRHDT and CDR2 as FYEKMQ (reference sequence). This CDR3 is built from 16 residues. Trimming cost V 4 bases and J 3 bases, with 18 bases left between them. The CDR3 sequence is CASSSQRRFRKETQYF. CDR3 coding DNA: TGTGCCAGCAGCTCGCAGCGGCGGTTCCGGAAAGAGACCCAGTACTTC. Using reference TRBV13 and TRBJ2-5 for the parts outside the CDR3, the full variable domain is AAGVIQSPRHLIKEKRETATLKCYPIPRHDTVYWYQQGPGQDPQFLISFYEKMQSDKGSIPDRFSAQQFSDYHSELNMSSLELGDSALYFCASSSQRRFRKETQYFGPGTRLLVL.

V usage is TRBV7-8 and J usage is TRBJ1-5; tentatively, D is TRBD1 (5 bases). Trimming pared 5 bases from V and 12 bases from J, leaving 14 bases between. Germline V gives CDR1 SGHVS, CDR2 FQNEAQ. This CDR3 comprises 12 residues. This chain's CDR3 is CASSPEGVLQHF. CDR3 DNA: TGTGCCAGCAGCCCCGAAGGGGTGCTCCAGCATTTT.

The rearrangement links TRBV5-1 to TRBJ2-3; 9 bases are shared with TRBD1. With V trimmed by 3 bases and J by 3 bases, 5 bases remained unmatched. CDR3 length: 15 amino acids. The germline V gene has CDR1 SGHRS and CDR2 YFSETQ. Here the CDR3 DNA reads TGCGCCAGCAGCTCCCGGACAGGGGATACAGATACGCAGTATTTT. This gives the protein CASSSRTGDTDTQYF.

The V call is TRBV5-6, the J call TRBJ2-7; a weak D match, TRBD1 (6 bases). The CDR3 is made up of 14 amino acids. V lost 2 bases, J lost 0 bases, and 9 bases lay in between. CDR1 and CDR2 from the germline V gene are SGHDT and YYEEEE. This CDR3 reads CASSFTGSSYEQYF. CDR3 DNA sequence: TGTGCCAGCAGCTTCACAGGGAGCTCCTACGAGCAGTACTTC.